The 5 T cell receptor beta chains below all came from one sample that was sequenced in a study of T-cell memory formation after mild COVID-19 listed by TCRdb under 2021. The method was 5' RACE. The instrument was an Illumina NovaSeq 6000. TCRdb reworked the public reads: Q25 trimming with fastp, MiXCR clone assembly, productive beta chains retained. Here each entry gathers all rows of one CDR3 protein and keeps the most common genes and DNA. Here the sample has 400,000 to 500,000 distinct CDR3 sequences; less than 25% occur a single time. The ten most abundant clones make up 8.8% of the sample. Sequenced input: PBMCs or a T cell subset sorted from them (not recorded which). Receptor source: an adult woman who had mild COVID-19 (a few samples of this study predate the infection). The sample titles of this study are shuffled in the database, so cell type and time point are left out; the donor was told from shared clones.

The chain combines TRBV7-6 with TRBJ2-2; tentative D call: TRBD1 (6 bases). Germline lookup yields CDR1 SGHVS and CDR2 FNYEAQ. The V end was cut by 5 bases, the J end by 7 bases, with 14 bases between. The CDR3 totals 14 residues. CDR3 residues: CASSPLQGYGELFF. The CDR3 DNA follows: TGTGCCAGCAGCCCCCTACAGGGTTACGGGGAGCTGTTTTTT.

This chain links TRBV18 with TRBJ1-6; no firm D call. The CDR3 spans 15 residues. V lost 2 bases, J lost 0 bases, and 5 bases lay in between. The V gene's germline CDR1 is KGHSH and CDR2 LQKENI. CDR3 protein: CASSPIDSYNSPLHF. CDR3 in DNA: TGTGCCAGCTCACCAATTGACTCCTATAATTCACCCCTCCACTTT. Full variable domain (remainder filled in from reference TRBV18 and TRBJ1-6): NAGVMQNPRHLVRRRGQEARLRCSPMKGHSHVYWYRQLPEEGLKFMVYLQKENIIDESGMPKERFSAEFPKEGPSILRIQQVVRGDSAAYFCASSPIDSYNSPLHFGNGTRLTVT.

The CDR3 DNA reads TGTGCCAGCAGCAAAGAGATTAGGATCTCCTACGAGCAGTACTTC. It translates to CASSKEIRISYEQYF. This rearrangement joins TRBV21-1 to TRBJ2-7. TRBV21-1 has pseudogene status. The CDR3 length is 15 residues.

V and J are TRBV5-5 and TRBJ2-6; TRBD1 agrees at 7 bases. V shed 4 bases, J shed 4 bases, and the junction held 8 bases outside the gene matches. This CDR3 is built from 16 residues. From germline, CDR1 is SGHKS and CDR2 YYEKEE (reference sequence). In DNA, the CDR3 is TGTGCCAGCAGCGGGACAGCCGCAGCCGGGGCCAACGTCCTGACTTTC. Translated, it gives CASSGTAAAGANVLTF. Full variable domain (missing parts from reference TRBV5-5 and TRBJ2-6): DAGVTQSPTHLIKTRGQQVTLRCSPISGHKSVSWYQQVLGQGPQFIFQYYEKEERGRGNFPDRFSARQFPNYSSELNVNALLLGDSALYLCASSGTAAAGANVLTFGAGSRLTVL.

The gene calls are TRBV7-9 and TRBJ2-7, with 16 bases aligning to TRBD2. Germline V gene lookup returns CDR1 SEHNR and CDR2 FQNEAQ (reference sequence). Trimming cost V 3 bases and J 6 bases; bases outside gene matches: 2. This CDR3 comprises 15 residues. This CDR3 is CASSLGLAGGLEQYF. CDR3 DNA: TGTGCCAGCAGCTTGGGACTAGCGGGAGGGCTCGAGCAGTACTTC.